This TCR beta chain was recovered during a study of blood T cell repertoires in COVID-19. Overall study: Spain, Italy and the United States supplied samples that represented acute and convalescent COVID-19.

The CDR3 is 17 residues long. Germline V lookup: CDR1 SGHDT, CDR2 YYEEEE. Deletions cut 0 bases from V and 3 bases from J, with 19 bases between. Profiled with immunoSEQ multiplex PCR; TCRdb holds only in-frame clones, not every one. The table lists approximately 230,000 clones, approximately 88% of them singletons. The chain joins TRBV5-6 to TRBJ2-7; tentatively, D is TRBD1 (5 bases). Sequenced: peripheral blood. This sequence was found in a woman aged 25 to 39 with COVID-19, enrolled during active disease. The CDR3 DNA sequence: TGTGCCAGCAGCTTGGCTAAGGGTAAGGGGTCCCGCTACGAGCAGTACTTC. Amino acids: CASSLAKGKGSRYEQYF. Drawing the rest from reference TRBV5-6 and TRBJ2-7, the complete variable domain is DAGVTQSPTHLIKTRGQQVTLRCSPKSGHDTVSWYQQALGQGPQFIFQYYEEEERQRGNFPDRFSGHQFPNYSSELNVNALLLGDSALYLCASSLAKGKGSRYEQYFGPGTRLTVT.